A single sample is the source of the 7 T cell receptor beta chains below, sequenced in a study of early T cells in non-severe SARS-CoV-2 infection. TCRdb used MiXCR to reprocess the 5' RACE reads, holding one entry per CDR3 protein. The repertoire includes 25,000 to 35,000 distinct CDR3 sequences, 4.5% to 7% of them detected once, and over 10% sits in the top ten. Source material: whole blood. These receptors were collected from an adult who was a healthcare worker with PCR-confirmed SARS-CoV-2 infection or an uninfected control (not recorded which).

This clonotype has a handful of counts. The rearrangement uses TRBV28 and TRBJ2-2; 8 bases are shared with TRBD1. Germline V gene lookup returns CDR1 MDHEN and CDR2 SYDVKM. Trimming removed 6 bases from V and 4 bases from J; junction bases left unmatched: 4. This CDR3 is 14 amino acids long. The CDR3 sequence is CASSKTGATGELFF. CDR3 sequence (DNA): TGTGCCAGCAGCAAGACAGGGGCCACCGGGGAGCTGTTTTTT.

The sample holds many counts of this clonotype. The rearrangement joins TRBV5-6 to TRBJ2-1; D remains unclear. CDR3 length: 13 amino acids. V lost 0 bases, J lost 6 bases, and 7 bases lay in between. Germline V gives CDR1 SGHDT, CDR2 YYEEEE. CDR3 in DNA: TGTGCCAGCAGCTTGGCCTCAGGCAATGAGCAGTTCTTC. Its translation: CASSLASGNEQFF. Complete variable domain (other parts from reference TRBV5-6 and TRBJ2-1): DAGVTQSPTHLIKTRGQQVTLRCSPKSGHDTVSWYQQALGQGPQFIFQYYEEEERQRGNFPDRFSGHQFPNYSSELNVNALLLGDSALYLCASSLASGNEQFFGPGTRLTVL.

There are a few counts of this clonotype. The V call is TRBV7-2, the J call TRBJ1-1; D possibly corresponds to TRBD1 (5 bases). Trimming cost V 4 bases and J 2 bases, with 8 bases left between them. Looked up from germline, CDR1 is SGHTA and CDR2 is FQGNSA. The CDR3 runs to 13 residues. The DNA of the CDR3 is TGTGCCAGCAGCTACAGGATCAACACTGAAGCTTTCTTT. Amino acid sequence: CASSYRINTEAFF.

The chain employs TRBV4-1 and TRBJ2-1; 11 nucleotides line up with TRBD2. CDR3 length: 16 residues. The V segment lost 5 bases and the J segment 7 bases; nucleotides outside the gene matches: 10. Germline V gene lookup returns CDR1 MGHRA and CDR2 YSYEKL. CDR3 region: CASSFSGGAILNEQFF. The CDR3 nucleotides read TGCGCCAGCAGCTTTAGCGGGGGGGCCATATTGAATGAGCAGTTCTTC.

Many counts were recorded for this clonotype. V is TRBV11-2 and J is TRBJ2-4; possibly TRBD2 for D (5 bases). Germline values: CDR1 SGHAT, CDR2 FQNNGV. Trimming stripped 0 bases from V and 2 bases from J, with 8 bases between. This CDR3 spans 15 amino acids. The CDR3 spells CASSLEPGTKNIQYF. In DNA form, the CDR3 reads TGTGCCAGCAGCTTAGAACCGGGAACCAAAAACATTCAGTACTTC. Drawing the rest from reference TRBV11-2 and TRBJ2-4, the complete variable domain is EAGVAQSPRYKIIEKRQSVAFWCNPISGHATLYWYQQILGQGPKLLIQFQNNGVVDDSQLPKDRFSAERLKGVDSTLKIQPAKLEDSAVYLCASSLEPGTKNIQYFGAGTRLSVL.

This clonotype was detected many times. This chain uses TRBV28 with TRBJ1-5; unclear D gene. Trimming cost V 5 bases and J 1 base, with 9 bases left between them. CDR1 is MDHEN, CDR2 SYDVKM, per germline. CDR3 length: 14 amino acids. The CDR3 loop reads CASSDKSSNQPQHF. The CDR3 coding sequence is TGTGCCAGCAGTGACAAATCGAGCAATCAGCCCCAGCATTTT.

This clonotype was detected ten times or more. As DNA, the CDR3 is TGTGCCAGCAGTCGAGGGGACCAGGCCCAGCATTTT. It specifies CASSRGDQAQHF. This chain joins TRBV3-1 and TRBJ1-5; a weak D match, TRBD1 (5 bases). CDR3 length: 12 amino acids. Per the germline V gene, CDR1 is LGHDT and CDR2 is YNNKEL (reference sequence). V was shortened by 6 bases and J by 11 bases, with 14 bases between the two germline ends.